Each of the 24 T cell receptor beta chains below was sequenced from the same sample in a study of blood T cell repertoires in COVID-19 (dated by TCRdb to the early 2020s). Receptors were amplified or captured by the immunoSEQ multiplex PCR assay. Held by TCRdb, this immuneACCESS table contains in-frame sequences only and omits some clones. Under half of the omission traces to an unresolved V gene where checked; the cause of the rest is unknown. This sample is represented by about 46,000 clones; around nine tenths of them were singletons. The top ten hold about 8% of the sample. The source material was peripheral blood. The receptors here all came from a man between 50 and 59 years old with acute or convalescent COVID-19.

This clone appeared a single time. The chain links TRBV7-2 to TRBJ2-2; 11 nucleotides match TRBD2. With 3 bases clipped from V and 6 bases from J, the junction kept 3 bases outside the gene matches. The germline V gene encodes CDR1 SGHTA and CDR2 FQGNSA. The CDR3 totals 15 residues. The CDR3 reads CASSFTSGGSGELFF. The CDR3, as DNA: TGTGCCAGCAGCTTTACTAGCGGGGGATCCGGGGAGCTGTTTTTT.

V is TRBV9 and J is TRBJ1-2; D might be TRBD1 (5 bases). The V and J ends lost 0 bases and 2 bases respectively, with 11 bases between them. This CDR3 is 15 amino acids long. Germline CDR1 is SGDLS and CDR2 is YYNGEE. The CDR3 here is CASSVDGRANYGYTF. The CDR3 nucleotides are TGTGCCAGCAGCGTAGATGGCAGGGCGAACTATGGCTACACCTTC.

The CDR3 region has the DNA TGTGCCAGCAGCTTAGGGGGGGATGAAAGCACTGAAGCTTTCTTT. As protein: CASSLGGDESTEAFF. The chain couples TRBV7-6 to TRBJ1-1, with a possible D match to TRBD1 (5 bases). This CDR3 contains 15 residues. Deletions cut 1 base from V and 4 bases from J, with 13 bases between. CDR1 SGHVS and CDR2 FNYEAQ come from the germline V gene. The full variable domain, rest sourced from reference TRBV7-6 and TRBJ1-1, is GAGVSQSPRYKVTKRGQDVALRCDPISGHVSLYWYRQALGQGPEFLTYFNYEAQQDKSGLPNDRFSAERPEGSISTLTIQRTEQRDSAMYRCASSLGGDESTEAFFGQGTRLTVV.

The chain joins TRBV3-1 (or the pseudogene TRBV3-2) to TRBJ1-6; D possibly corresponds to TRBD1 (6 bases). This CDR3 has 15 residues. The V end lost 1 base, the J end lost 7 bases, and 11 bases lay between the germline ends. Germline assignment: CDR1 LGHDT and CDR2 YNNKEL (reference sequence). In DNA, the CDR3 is TGTGCCAGCAGCCAAGTCCCACAGGGCAATTCACCCCTCCACTTT. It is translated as CASSQVPQGNSPLHF.

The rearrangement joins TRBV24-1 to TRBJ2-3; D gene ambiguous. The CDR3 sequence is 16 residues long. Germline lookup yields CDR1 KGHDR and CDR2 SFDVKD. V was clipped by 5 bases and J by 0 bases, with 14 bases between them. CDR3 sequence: CATSGPEMTSTDTQYF. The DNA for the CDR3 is TGTGCCACCAGTGGACCGGAGATGACTAGCACAGATACGCAGTATTTT.

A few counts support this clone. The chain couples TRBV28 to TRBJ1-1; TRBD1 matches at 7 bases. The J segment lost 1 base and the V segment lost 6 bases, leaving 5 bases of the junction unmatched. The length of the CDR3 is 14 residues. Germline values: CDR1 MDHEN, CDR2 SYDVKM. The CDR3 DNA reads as TGTGCCAGCAGAGTCCACAGGGGGAACACTGAAGCTTTCTTT. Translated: CASRVHRGNTEAFF.

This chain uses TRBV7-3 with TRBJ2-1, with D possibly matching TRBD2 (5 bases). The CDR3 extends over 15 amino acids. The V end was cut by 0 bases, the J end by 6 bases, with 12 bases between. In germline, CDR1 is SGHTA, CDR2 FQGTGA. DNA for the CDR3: TGTGCCAGCAGCTTAACGGGAGCCCAGGCCAATGAGCAGTTCTTC. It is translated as CASSLTGAQANEQFF.

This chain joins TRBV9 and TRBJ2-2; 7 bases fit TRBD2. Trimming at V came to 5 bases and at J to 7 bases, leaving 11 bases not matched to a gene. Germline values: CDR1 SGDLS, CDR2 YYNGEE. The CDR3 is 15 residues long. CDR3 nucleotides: TGTGCCAGCAGTCCGAGGGAGGGAGGGATCGGGGAGCTGTTTTTT. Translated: CASSPREGGIGELFF.

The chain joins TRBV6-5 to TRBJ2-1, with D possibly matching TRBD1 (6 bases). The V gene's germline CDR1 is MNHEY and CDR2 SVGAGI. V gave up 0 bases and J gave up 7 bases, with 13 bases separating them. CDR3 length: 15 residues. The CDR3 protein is CASSYSGGVGNEQFF. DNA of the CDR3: TGTGCCAGCAGTTACTCTGGGGGCGTTGGGAATGAGCAGTTCTTC.

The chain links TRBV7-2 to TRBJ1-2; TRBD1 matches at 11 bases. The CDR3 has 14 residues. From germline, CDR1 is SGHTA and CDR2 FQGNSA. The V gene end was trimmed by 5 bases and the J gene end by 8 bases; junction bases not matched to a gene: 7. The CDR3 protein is CASSPRDRGEGYTF. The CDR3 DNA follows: TGTGCCAGCAGCCCAAGGGACAGGGGGGAAGGCTACACCTTC.

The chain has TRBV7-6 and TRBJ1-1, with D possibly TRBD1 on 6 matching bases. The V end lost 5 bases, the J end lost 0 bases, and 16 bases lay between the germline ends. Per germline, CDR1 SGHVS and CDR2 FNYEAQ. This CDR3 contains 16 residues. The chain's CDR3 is CASSAPRGGMNTEAFF. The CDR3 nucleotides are TGTGCCAGCAGCGCCCCGAGGGGGGGTATGAACACTGAAGCTTTCTTT.

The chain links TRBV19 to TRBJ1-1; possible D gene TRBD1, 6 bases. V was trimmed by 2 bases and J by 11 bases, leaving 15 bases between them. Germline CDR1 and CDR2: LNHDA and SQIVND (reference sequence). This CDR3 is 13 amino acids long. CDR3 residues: CASSIPGTLNAFF. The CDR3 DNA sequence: TGTGCCAGTAGTATACCGGGGACACTGAATGCTTTCTTT.

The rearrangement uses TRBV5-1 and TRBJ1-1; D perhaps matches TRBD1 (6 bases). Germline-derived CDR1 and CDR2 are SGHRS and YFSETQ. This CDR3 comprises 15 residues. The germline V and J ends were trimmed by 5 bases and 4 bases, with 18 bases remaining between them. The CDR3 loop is CASSYRQANPTEAFF. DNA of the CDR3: TGCGCCAGCAGTTACAGACAGGCGAACCCCACTGAAGCTTTCTTT.

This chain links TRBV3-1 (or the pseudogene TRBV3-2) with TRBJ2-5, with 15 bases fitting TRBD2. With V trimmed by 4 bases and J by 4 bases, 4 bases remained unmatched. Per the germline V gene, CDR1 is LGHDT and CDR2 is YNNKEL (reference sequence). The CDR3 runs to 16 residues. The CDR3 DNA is TGTGCCAGCAGCCCCAGGACTAGCGGGGGGGCAGAGACCCAGTACTTC. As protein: CASSPRTSGGAETQYF.

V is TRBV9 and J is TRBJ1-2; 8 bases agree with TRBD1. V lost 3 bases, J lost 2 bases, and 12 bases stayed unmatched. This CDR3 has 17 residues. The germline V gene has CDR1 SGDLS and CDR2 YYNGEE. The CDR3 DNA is TGTGCCAGCAGCGCGCGAGGGGGACAGGTTCAGAACTATGGCTACACCTTC. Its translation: CASSARGGQVQNYGYTF.

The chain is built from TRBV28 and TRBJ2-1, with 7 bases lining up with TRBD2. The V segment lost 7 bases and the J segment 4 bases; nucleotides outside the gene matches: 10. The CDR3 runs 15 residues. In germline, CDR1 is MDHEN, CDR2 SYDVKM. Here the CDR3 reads CASIPAGPVYNEQFF. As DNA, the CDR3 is TGTGCCAGCATCCCAGCGGGGCCTGTATACAATGAGCAGTTCTTC. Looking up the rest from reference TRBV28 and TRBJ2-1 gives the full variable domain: DVKVTQSSRYLVKRTGEKVFLECVQDMDHENMFWYRQDPGLGLRLIYFSYDVKMKEKGDIPEGYSVSREKKERFSLILESASTNQTSMYLCASIPAGPVYNEQFFGPGTRLTVL.

Here the CDR3 reads CASSFNTARGEKLFF. CDR3 nucleotides: TGCGCCAGCAGCTTTAACACCGCCCGAGGCGAAAAACTGTTTTTT. The chain has TRBV5-1 and TRBJ1-4; D remains unclear. This CDR3 is built from 15 residues. The germline CDR1 and CDR2 sequences are SGHRS and YFSETQ. The V and J ends lost 2 bases and 8 bases respectively, with 16 bases between them.

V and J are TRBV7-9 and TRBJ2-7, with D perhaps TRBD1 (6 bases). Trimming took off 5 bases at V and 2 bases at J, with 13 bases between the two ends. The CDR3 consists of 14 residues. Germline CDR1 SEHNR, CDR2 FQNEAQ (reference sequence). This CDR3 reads CASSRWDIAYEQYF. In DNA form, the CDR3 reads TGTGCCAGCAGCAGATGGGACATAGCCTACGAGCAGTACTTC.

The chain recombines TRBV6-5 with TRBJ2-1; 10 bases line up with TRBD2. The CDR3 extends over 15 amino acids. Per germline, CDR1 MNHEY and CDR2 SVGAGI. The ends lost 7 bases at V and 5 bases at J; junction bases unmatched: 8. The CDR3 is CASMSGGAPNNEQFF. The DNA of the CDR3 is TGTGCCAGCATGAGCGGGGGGGCACCAAACAATGAGCAGTTCTTC.

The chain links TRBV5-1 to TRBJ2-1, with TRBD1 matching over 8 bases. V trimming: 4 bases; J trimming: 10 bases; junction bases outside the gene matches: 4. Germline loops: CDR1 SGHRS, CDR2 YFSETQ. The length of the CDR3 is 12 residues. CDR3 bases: TGCGCCAGCAGCCGGAGGGACAGGGAGCAGTTCTTC. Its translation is CASSRRDREQFF. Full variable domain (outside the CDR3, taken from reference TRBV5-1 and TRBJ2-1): KAGVTQTPRYLIKTRGQQVTLSCSPISGHRSVSWYQQTPGQGLQFLFEYFSETQRNKGNFPGRFSGRQFSNSRSEMNVSTLELGDSALYLCASSRRDREQFFGPGTRLTVL.

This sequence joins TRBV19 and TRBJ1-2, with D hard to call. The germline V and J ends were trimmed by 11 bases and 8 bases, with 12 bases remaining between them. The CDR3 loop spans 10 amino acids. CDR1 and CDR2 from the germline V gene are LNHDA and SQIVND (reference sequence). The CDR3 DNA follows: TGTGCCCTCATCCCCTACGGCTACACCTTC. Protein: CALIPYGYTF.

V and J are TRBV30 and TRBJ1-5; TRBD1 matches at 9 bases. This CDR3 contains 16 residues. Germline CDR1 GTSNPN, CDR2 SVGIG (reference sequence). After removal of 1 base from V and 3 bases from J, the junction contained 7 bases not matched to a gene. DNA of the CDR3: TGTGCCTGGAGTGCCAGGGACAGGGAGGACAATCAGCCCCAGCATTTT. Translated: CAWSARDREDNQPQHF.

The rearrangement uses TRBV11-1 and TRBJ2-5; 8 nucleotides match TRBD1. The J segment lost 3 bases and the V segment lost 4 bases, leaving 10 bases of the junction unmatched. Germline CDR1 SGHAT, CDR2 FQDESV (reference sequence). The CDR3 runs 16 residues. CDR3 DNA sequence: TGTGCCAGCAGCTCAAGACAGGGGAGAGGCGAAGAGACCCAGTACTTC. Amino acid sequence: CASSSRQGRGEETQYF.

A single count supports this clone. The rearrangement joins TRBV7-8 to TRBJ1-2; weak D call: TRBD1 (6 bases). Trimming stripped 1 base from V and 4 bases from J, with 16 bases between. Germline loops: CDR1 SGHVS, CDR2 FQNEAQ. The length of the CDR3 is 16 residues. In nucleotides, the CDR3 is TGTGCCAGCAGCTTAGAAGGGACAAGGGGACCCTATGGCTACACCTTC. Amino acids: CASSLEGTRGPYGYTF. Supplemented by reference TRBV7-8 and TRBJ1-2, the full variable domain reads GAGVSQSPRYKVAKRGQDVALRCDPISGHVSLFWYQQALGQGPEFLTYFQNEAQLDKSGLPSDRFFAERPEGSVSTLKIQRTQQEDSAVYLCASSLEGTRGPYGYTFGSGTRLTVV.